This paragraph covers one T cell receptor (beta chain) sequence. This sample is part of a study of shared clonotypes between healthy human individuals. As for the study in general: Each donor had three CD4 naive, three CD4 memory, two CD8 naive and one CD8 memory plate.

V gave up 11 bases and J gave up 0 bases, with 16 bases separating them. This CDR3 region has 14 residues. Looked up from germline, CDR1 is MDHEN and CDR2 is SYDVKM. Clones were read by immunoSEQ multiplex PCR, and TCRdb kept only the in-frame ones, dropping some. Of approximately 100,000 clones in the sample, roughly 69% are singletons; the top ten hold around 41%. This sequence was found in a man under 40 in good health. Sample: memory CD8+ T cells sorted from blood. Described subset: CD45RO+ cells pooled with CCR7-negative TemRA cells. V is TRBV28 and J is TRBJ1-1; D is uncertain. The CDR3 loop reads CAAAPILVNTEAFF. The DNA of the CDR3 is TGTGCCGCGGCCCCTATCTTGGTGAACACTGAAGCTTTCTTT.